Shown below are 15 T cell receptor beta chains from a single sample sequenced in a study of T cells in Graves' hyperthyroidism and ophthalmopathy. Amplification targeted TCR beta CDR3 regions from RNA transcripts. TCR CDR3 underwent first-round RT-PCR with the HTBI primer set. TCRdb re-called the multiplex PCR reads with MiXCR, one entry per CDR3 protein. Counted here are a few hundred thousand distinct CDR3 sequences, 17% occurring once; the ten biggest clones make up 55% to 60%. Sequenced material: blood. All receptors come from a woman aged 55-70 years with Graves' ophthalmopathy.

About this clonotype itself: This may arise from a read error, as a much more abundant clone is one base away. J is TRBJ2-7 and V is TRBV7-6; D perhaps matches TRBD1 (6 bases). V was shortened by 3 bases and J by 6 bases, with 15 bases between the two germline ends. There are 14 residues in the CDR3. Per germline, CDR1 SGHVS and CDR2 FNYEAQ. CDR3 DNA sequence: TGTGCCAGCAGCTTGAACCGGGACATTTGCGAGCAGTACTTC. Its translation is CASSLNRDICEQYF.

This clonotype was counted many times. The V and J genes are TRBV20-1 and TRBJ2-7, with 9 bases fitting TRBD2. V lost 0 bases, J lost 6 bases, and 12 bases stayed unmatched. The CDR3 extends over 16 amino acids. Germline loops: CDR1 DFQATT, CDR2 SNEGSKA (reference sequence). The CDR3 loop reads CSARDGIAGAYREQYF. CDR3 sequence (DNA): TGCAGTGCTAGAGATGGGATAGCGGGAGCCTATCGCGAGCAGTACTTC.

This clonotype came up many times. The chain couples TRBV20-1 to TRBJ1-1, with a possible D match to TRBD1 (5 bases). V lost 1 base to trimming and J lost 3 bases, with 15 bases between them. CDR1 is DFQATT and CDR2 is SNEGSKA in the germline V gene (reference sequence). The CDR3 is made up of 15 amino acids. The CDR3 DNA follows: TGCAGTGCTAGAGCTGGGGGGTCCTGGGACACTGAAGCTTTCTTT. Residues: CSARAGGSWDTEAFF.

In its sample, this clonotype was seen many times. V is TRBV20-1 and J is TRBJ1-6; TRBD1 matches 8 bases. This CDR3 has 14 amino acids. V trimming: 6 bases; J trimming: 6 bases; junction bases outside the gene matches: 7. Germline-derived CDR1 and CDR2 are DFQATT and SNEGSKA (reference sequence). CDR3 in DNA: TGCAGTGCCTCCAGGGGGCAGGGTAATTCACCCCTCCACTTT. It translates to CSASRGQGNSPLHF.

Turning to this clonotype: A much larger clone lies one base from this, so it may be a read error. This chain uses TRBV4-3 with TRBJ2-7, with D unresolved. Germline assignment: CDR1 LGHNA and CDR2 YSLEER. The germline V and J ends were trimmed by 0 bases and 3 bases, with 15 bases remaining between them. This CDR3 has 16 residues. The CDR3 is CASSQEAISTDYEQYF. The CDR3 DNA is TGCGCCAGCAGCCAAGAGGCGATTAGCACCGACTACGAGCAGTACTTC.

This clonotype has a count of ten or more. The rearrangement joins TRBV2 to TRBJ1-1; no firm D call. CDR1 SNHLY and CDR2 FYNNEI come from the germline V gene. This CDR3 has 13 residues. The V end lost 1 base, the J end lost 5 bases, and 8 bases lay between the germline ends. The DNA of the CDR3 is TGTGCCAGCAGTGAAGAAGGGTCTACTGAAGCTTTCTTT. Translation gives CASSEEGSTEAFF.

This clonotype was counted many times. J is TRBJ1-2 and V is TRBV18, with TRBD1 identical over 7 bases. J lost 2 bases, V lost 7 bases, and 10 bases had no gene match. The CDR3 runs 15 residues. Looked up from germline, CDR1 is KGHSH and CDR2 is LQKENI. The DNA of the CDR3 is TGTGCCAGCTTAACCGGGACAGCACTAAACTATGGCTACACCTTC. Translating it yields CASLTGTALNYGYTF.

This clonotype was recorded at least ten times. This chain connects TRBV20-1 to TRBJ1-1; D gene uncertain. This CDR3 is built from 13 residues. CDR1 DFQATT and CDR2 SNEGSKA come from the germline V gene (reference sequence). The ends were cut back, 8 bases at V and 0 bases at J, with 13 bases in the middle. CDR3 DNA: TGCAGTTTAGTTGATTCACTGAACACTGAAGCTTTCTTT. Protein product: CSLVDSLNTEAFF.

A remark on this clonotype: A much bigger clone sits one base away, suggesting this may be a read error. Because it lacks the conserved phenylalanine or tryptophan at the end, this CDR3 is likely a read error. This chain connects TRBV28 to TRBJ2-1; 7 bases match TRBD1. This CDR3 is 13 amino acids long. CDR1 MDHEN and CDR2 SYDVKM come from the germline V gene. J was trimmed by 4 bases and V by 4 bases; bases with no gene match: 1. The CDR3 nucleotides read TGTGCCAGCAGTTCGACAGGGTACAATGAGCAGTTCTCC. This encodes CASSSTGYNEQFS.

At least ten counts were recorded for this clonotype. V is TRBV7-2 and J is TRBJ1-2, with a tentative D call TRBD1 (6 bases). CDR1 and CDR2 (germline): SGHTA, FQGNSA. With 4 bases removed from V and 8 bases from J, the gap between germline ends came to 17 bases. The CDR3 sequence is 14 residues long. The CDR3 coding sequence is TGTGCCAGCAGCTCCCAGGGGTCCGGGAGCGGCTACACCTTC. This encodes CASSSQGSGSGYTF.

The chain carries TRBV2 and TRBJ2-1, with TRBD2 matching 10 bases. V shed 7 bases and J 4 bases; nucleotides not matched to a gene: 10. Germline V CDR1 and CDR2: SNHLY, FYNNEI. This CDR3 is built from 16 residues. The DNA for the CDR3 is TGTGCCAGCACAACCTCGGCTAGCGGGAGTTACAATGAGCAGTTCTTC. Translation gives CASTTSASGSYNEQFF.

This clonotype has more than one count but fewer than ten. V and J are TRBV7-3 and TRBJ2-1; D might be TRBD1 (7 bases). The CDR3 is made up of 17 amino acids. Looked up from germline, CDR1 is SGHTA and CDR2 is FQGTGA. The V end was cut by 2 bases, the J end by 4 bases, with 18 bases between. In nucleotides, the CDR3 is TGTGCCAGCAGCTTAGGAGGGTGGGACAGACTATACAATGAGCAGTTCTTC. This gives the protein CASSLGGWDRLYNEQFF.

This clonotype was seen at least ten times. This chain uses TRBV9 with TRBJ2-7; 8 bases map to TRBD1. Germline CDR1 reads SGDLS; CDR2 reads YYNGEE. The CDR3 has 15 residues. V was clipped by 0 bases and J by 4 bases; unmatched bases: 6. The CDR3 here is CASSVGPGGSYEQYF. The CDR3 bases are TGTGCCAGCAGCGTAGGGCCAGGGGGCTCTTACGAGCAGTACTTC. The complete variable domain, with remaining parts taken from reference TRBV9 and TRBJ2-7, reads DSGVTQTPKHLITATGQRVTLRCSPRSGDLSVYWYQQSLDQGLQFLIQYYNGEERAKGNILERFSAQQFPDLHSELNLSSLELGDSALYFCASSVGPGGSYEQYFGPGTRLTVT.

This clonotype was seen at least ten times. V and J are TRBV27 and TRBJ1-2; D perhaps matches TRBD1 (6 bases). Germline V gene lookup returns CDR1 MNHEY and CDR2 SMNVEV (reference sequence). This CDR3 spans 13 amino acids. The V gene lost 3 bases and the J gene lost 4 bases, with 9 bases spanning the gap. DNA for the CDR3: TGTGCCAGCAGTTTGCAGGGGTCCTATGGCTACACCTTC. Translating gives CASSLQGSYGYTF.

The rearrangement joins TRBV24-1 to TRBJ2-2; TRBD2 matches at 10 bases. This CDR3 spans 16 amino acids. With V trimmed by 5 bases and J by 3 bases, 5 bases remained unmatched. The germline V gene encodes CDR1 KGHDR and CDR2 SFDVKD. The CDR3, as DNA: TGTGCCACCAGTGCGGCAAGCGGGAGGGACACCGGGGAGCTGTTTTTT. It translates to CATSAASGRDTGELFF.